Listed below are T cell receptor beta chains from one sample, sequenced in a study of shared clonotypes between healthy human individuals. Only in-frame clones appear in the TCRdb table, and some are missing; sequencing was by immunoSEQ multiplex PCR. The sample lists millions of clones; approximately 95% were seen once. The specimen sequenced was naive CD8+ T cells sorted from blood. The origin of the receptors is a young man in good health. Both conserved end residues are part of each CDR3. A D gene is named only where the DNA matches it firmly. Rows may omit the clone size; those that give it use once, few, many or a size class.

J gene: TRBJ2-1; clone size: NA; V gene: TRBV7-9; D gene: NA; CDR3 protein: CASGGISYNEQFF; CDR3 DNA: TGTGCCAGCGGGGGGATCTCCTACAATGAGCAGTTCTTC
J gene: TRBJ1-1; clone size: NA; V gene: TRBV19; D gene: NA; CDR3 protein: CASSIDPPGLGWTEAFF; CDR3 DNA: TGTGCCAGTAGTATAGATCCCCCGGGGCTGGGGTGGACTGAAGCTTTCTTT
J gene: TRBJ2-7; clone size: NA; V gene: TRBV4-3; D gene: NA; CDR3 protein: CASSHLAESSYEQYF; CDR3 DNA: TGCGCCAGCAGCCACCTGGCGGAAAGCTCCTACGAGCAGTACTTC
J gene: TRBJ2-7; clone size: NA; V gene: TRBV11-2; D gene: TRBD1; CDR3 protein: CASSFGTEYEQYF; CDR3 DNA: TGTGCCAGCAGCTTTGGGACAGAGTACGAGCAGTACTTC
J gene: TRBJ2-2; clone size: NA; V gene: TRBV9; D gene: TRBD1; CDR3 protein: CASSVEQGGTGELFF; CDR3 DNA: TGTGCCAGCAGCGTAGAACAGGGGGGCACCGGGGAGCTGTTTTTT
J gene: TRBJ2-5; clone size: once; V gene: TRBV11-1; D gene: TRBD1; CDR3 protein: CASSSTQGVRWETQYF; CDR3 DNA: TGTGCCAGCAGTTCCACACAGGGGGTTCGTTGGGAGACCCAGTACTTC
J gene: TRBJ2-7; clone size: NA; V gene: TRBV27; D gene: NA; CDR3 protein: CASSPFGGLGYEQYF; CDR3 DNA: TGTGCCAGCAGTCCTTTTGGGGGACTTGGGTACGAGCAGTACTTC
J gene: TRBJ2-3; clone size: NA; V gene: TRBV7-9; D gene: NA; CDR3 protein: CASSIHGSGSDTQYF; CDR3 DNA: TGTGCCAGCAGCATACACGGGTCCGGATCAGATACGCAGTATTTT
J gene: TRBJ2-3; clone size: NA; V gene: TRBV13; D gene: TRBD2; CDR3 protein: CASSLLAGEDTQYF; CDR3 DNA: TGTGCCAGCAGCTTATTAGCGGGAGAAGATACGCAGTATTTT
J gene: TRBJ1-1; clone size: once; V gene: TRBV4-1; D gene: NA; CDR3 protein: CASSFGGDTNTEAFF; CDR3 DNA: TGCGCCAGCAGCTTCGGGGGGGACACGAACACTGAAGCTTTCTTT
J gene: TRBJ2-7; clone size: NA; V gene: TRBV30; D gene: NA; CDR3 protein: CAWSTSDLVDEQYF; CDR3 DNA: TGTGCCTGGTCCACATCGGACCTAGTAGACGAGCAGTACTTC
J gene: TRBJ1-3; clone size: NA; V gene: TRBV29-1; D gene: NA; CDR3 protein: CSYRVGENTIYF; CDR3 DNA: TGCAGCTACAGGGTCGGAGAAAACACCATATATTTT
J gene: TRBJ2-7; clone size: NA; V gene: TRBV29-1; D gene: NA; CDR3 protein: CSVSTGIRYEQYF; CDR3 DNA: TGCAGCGTGAGCACAGGGATTCGGTACGAGCAGTACTTC
J gene: TRBJ2-5; clone size: NA; V gene: TRBV7-9; D gene: TRBD2; CDR3 protein: CASTSSGSAQETQYF; CDR3 DNA: TGTGCCAGCACATCTAGCGGGAGCGCTCAAGAGACCCAGTACTTC
J gene: TRBJ1-5; clone size: NA; V gene: TRBV30; D gene: TRBD1; CDR3 protein: CAWSVGQGHQPQHF; CDR3 DNA: TGTGCCTGGAGTGTCGGACAGGGCCATCAGCCCCAGCATTTT
J gene: TRBJ2-3; clone size: NA; V gene: TRBV9; D gene: NA; CDR3 protein: CASSPAFTDTQYF; CDR3 DNA: TGTGCCAGCAGCCCCGCCTTTACAGATACGCAGTATTTT
J gene: TRBJ1-2; clone size: NA; V gene: TRBV13; D gene: NA; CDR3 protein: CASSLGAGGVGYTF; CDR3 DNA: TGTGCCAGCAGCTTAGGGGCGGGAGGGGTCGGCTACACCTTC
J gene: TRBJ2-7; clone size: NA; V gene: TRBV27; D gene: NA; CDR3 protein: CASSLRDKATYEQYF; CDR3 DNA: TGTGCCAGCAGTTTGAGGGACAAGGCCACCTACGAGCAGTACTTC
J gene: TRBJ2-3; clone size: NA; V gene: TRBV13; D gene: TRBD2; CDR3 protein: CASSPPLMGLAGALNRDTQYF; CDR3 DNA: TGTGCCAGCAGCCCCCCCCTGATGGGACTAGCGGGAGCCCTCAACAGAGATACGCAGTATTTT
J gene: TRBJ2-4; clone size: NA; V gene: TRBV4-2; D gene: TRBD1; CDR3 protein: CASSADREDIQYF; CDR3 DNA: TGTGCCAGCAGCGCGGACAGGGAGGACATTCAGTACTTC
J gene: TRBJ2-4; clone size: NA; V gene: TRBV6-5; D gene: NA; CDR3 protein: CASSYSSMEDIQYF; CDR3 DNA: TGTGCCAGCAGTTACTCGAGTATGGAGGACATTCAGTACTTC
J gene: TRBJ2-3; clone size: NA; V gene: TRBV11-2; D gene: TRBD2; CDR3 protein: CASSPGSAGVRTDTQYF; CDR3 DNA: TGTGCCAGCAGCCCGGGGAGTGCGGGAGTCCGAACAGATACGCAGTATTTT
J gene: TRBJ2-7; clone size: NA; V gene: TRBV30; D gene: NA; CDR3 protein: CAWTGHLTYEQYF; CDR3 DNA: TGTGCCTGGACGGGACACCTTACCTACGAGCAGTACTTC
J gene: TRBJ1-5; clone size: NA; V gene: TRBV7-4; D gene: NA; CDR3 protein: CASSLEGYLDQPQHF; CDR3 DNA: TGTGCCAGCAGCTTAGAAGGCTATCTCGATCAGCCCCAGCATTTT
J gene: TRBJ2-2; clone size: NA; V gene: TRBV5-1; D gene: NA; CDR3 protein: CASSLYQNTGELFF; CDR3 DNA: TGCGCCAGCAGCTTGTACCAGAACACCGGGGAGCTGTTTTTT
J gene: TRBJ1-1; clone size: NA; V gene: TRBV11-3; D gene: NA; CDR3 protein: CASSFGGEGRMTEAFF; CDR3 DNA: TGTGCCAGCAGCTTCGGGGGAGAGGGAAGGATGACTGAAGCTTTCTTT
J gene: TRBJ2-1; clone size: NA; V gene: TRBV6-1; D gene: NA; CDR3 protein: CASSDLVGFSYNEQFF; CDR3 DNA: TGTGCCAGCAGTGACCTAGTAGGTTTTTCCTACAATGAGCAGTTCTTC
J gene: TRBJ1-2; clone size: once; V gene: TRBV27; D gene: NA; CDR3 protein: CASSSSGPYGYTF; CDR3 DNA: TGTGCCAGCAGTTCCTCCGGCCCATATGGCTACACCTTC
J gene: TRBJ2-5; clone size: NA; V gene: TRBV10-3; D gene: NA; CDR3 protein: CAIQETQYF; CDR3 DNA: TGTGCCATCCAAGAGACCCAGTACTTC
J gene: TRBJ2-7; clone size: NA; V gene: TRBV27; D gene: NA; CDR3 protein: CASSYDSSYEQYF; CDR3 DNA: TGTGCCAGCAGTTACGACAGCTCCTACGAGCAGTACTTC
J gene: TRBJ1-2; clone size: NA; V gene: TRBV6-5; D gene: TRBD1; CDR3 protein: CASRTTGYGYTF; CDR3 DNA: TGTGCCAGCAGAACGACAGGGTACGGCTACACCTTC
J gene: TRBJ2-5; clone size: NA; V gene: TRBV9; D gene: NA; CDR3 protein: CASSESQEGPAVETQYF; CDR3 DNA: TGTGCCAGCAGCGAGTCCCAGGAGGGCCCCGCCGTAGAGACCCAGTACTTC